This TCR beta chain appears in the sequencing data of a study of molecular identifiers for immune sequencing clone quantification. Generation of bulk TCR libraries relied on previously described methods and listed TCR primers. TCRdb processed the PCR reads anew with MiXCR; each CDR3 protein has one entry. The sample carries over 550,000 distinct CDR3 sequences, roughly 23% recorded once. For this clonotype: Its antigen is as yet unknown.

General study results and limits: For effector cells, clones above 20 RNA copies held over 99% of molecules; for naive cells, under 1%.

This CDR3 contains 15 residues. Trimming shortened V by 3 bases and J by 3 bases, and 15 bases separated the two germline ends. The germline V gene encodes CDR1 SEHNR and CDR2 FQNEAQ (reference sequence). The sample taken for sequencing was naive CD8+ T cells from blood, with Jurkat cell RNA spiked in. Subset reported: FACS-sorted CD8+CD4-CCR7+CD45RA+ naive T cells. The chain joins TRBV7-9 to TRBJ2-7; D is undetermined. This clonotype originated in a human donor in good health. Some libraries in this study had Jurkat cell RNA spiked in. Here the CDR3 reads CASSFGSSKLYEQYF. The CDR3 nucleotides are TGTGCCAGCAGCTTCGGCAGTTCAAAACTCTACGAGCAGTACTTC.